Listed here are 30 T cell receptor beta chains from one sample, sequenced in a study of blood T cell repertoires in COVID-19. Sequencing was performed with immunoSEQ multiplex PCR; in TCRdb, only in-frame clones are kept and a portion is missing. This sample has roughly 250,000 clones, with about 83% found just once. The sequencing input was PBMCs or T cells enriched from blood (not recorded which). The receptor source for this set is a woman between 40 and 55 years old who had been exposed to COVID-19.

Here the CDR3 reads CASSFTPRSEQFF. The CDR3, as DNA: TGTGCCAGCAGCTTCACTCCGCGGAGTGAGCAGTTCTTC. The rearrangement joins TRBV11-2 to TRBJ2-1; D unresolved. CDR3 length: 13 residues. Trimming cost V 3 bases and J 9 bases, with 12 bases left between them. From germline, CDR1 is SGHAT and CDR2 FQNNGV.

The V gene is TRBV7-2, the J gene TRBJ1-1, with D possibly TRBD1 on 6 matching bases. Per germline, CDR1 SGHTA and CDR2 FQGNSA. The CDR3 is 15 amino acids. Trimming left V 2 bases short and J 4 bases short, with 14 bases between. The CDR3 coding sequence is TGTGCCAGCAGCTTATGGGGCAGAGGGGGCACTGAAGCTTTCTTT. This codes for CASSLWGRGGTEAFF.

The chain joins TRBV28 to TRBJ2-5; TRBD2 is a possible D gene (6 bases). CDR1 is MDHEN and CDR2 is SYDVKM in the germline V gene. Trimming took off 9 bases at V and 8 bases at J, with 16 bases between the two ends. The CDR3 sequence is 12 residues long. Written as DNA, the CDR3 is TGTGCCAGTGCTGGGGGGAAAAGAACCCAGTACTTC. Encoded protein: CASAGGKRTQYF.

This clone was detected only a few times. The chain links TRBV10-3 to TRBJ1-1; 7 positions match TRBD1. Germline V gene data show CDR1 as ENHRY and CDR2 as SYGVKD. The CDR3 runs 16 residues. J gave up 2 bases and V 6 bases, and 12 bases lay outside the gene matches. CDR3 sequence: CAISSYAGTANTEAFF. CDR3 coding DNA: TGTGCCATCAGCTCATATGCCGGGACAGCTAACACTGAAGCTTTCTTT.

This clone appeared once. CDR3 region: CAIRDGGHETQYF. The DNA for the CDR3 is TGTGCCATCAGGGACGGGGGGCACGAGACCCAGTACTTC. The rearrangement joins TRBV10-3 to TRBJ2-5; maybe TRBD2 (7 bases). V lost 6 bases and J 5 bases, leaving 13 bases between the germline ends. The CDR3 spans 13 residues. Germline V lookup: CDR1 ENHRY, CDR2 SYGVKD.

This clone was observed a single time. The chain combines TRBV30 with TRBJ2-5; 13 nucleotides agree with TRBD2. Losses at the gene ends were 3 bases for V and 2 bases for J; bases not matched to a gene: 3. Looked up from germline, CDR1 is GTSNPN and CDR2 is SVGIG (reference sequence). This CDR3 spans 15 amino acids. CDR3 amino acids: CAWRATSGGQETQYF. CDR3 bases: TGTGCCTGGAGGGCGACTAGCGGGGGGCAAGAGACCCAGTACTTC. Combining the CDR3 with reference TRBV30 and TRBJ2-5 gives the whole variable domain SQTIHQWPATLVQPVGSPLSLECTVEGTSNPNLYWYRQAAGRGLQLLFYSVGIGQISSEVPQNLSASRPQDRQFILSSKKLLLSDSGFYLCAWRATSGGQETQYFGPGTRLLVL.

This sequence joins TRBV6-5 and TRBJ1-1; 8 bases are shared with TRBD1. The CDR3 extends over 10 amino acids. V trimming: 8 bases; J trimming: 8 bases; junction bases outside the gene matches: 1. Germline lookup yields CDR1 MNHEY and CDR2 SVGAGI. CDR3 region: CASGQGEAFF. The CDR3, as DNA: TGTGCCAGCGGACAGGGCGAAGCTTTCTTT.

The rearrangement joins TRBV2 to TRBJ2-7, with D possibly being TRBD2 (5 bases). Germline CDR1 reads SNHLY; CDR2 reads FYNNEI. The CDR3 extends over 12 amino acids. Trimming took off 7 bases at V and 4 bases at J, with 11 bases between the two ends. CDR3 protein: CASNGRGYEQYF. As DNA, the CDR3 is TGTGCCAGCAACGGACGGGGATACGAGCAGTACTTC.

This sequence joins TRBV7-9 and TRBJ1-1, with a weak D call TRBD1 (6 bases). The V gene lost 1 base and the J gene lost 3 bases, with 12 bases spanning the gap. The CDR3 loop spans 15 amino acids. The germline gives CDR1 SEHNR, CDR2 FQNEAQ (reference sequence). CDR3 DNA sequence: TGTGCCAGCAGCTTAGGTGGGGGCTCTGACACTGAAGCTTTCTTT. Encoded protein: CASSLGGGSDTEAFF.

The J gene is TRBJ2-3, the V gene TRBV27; 12 nucleotides match TRBD2. CDR3 length: 19 amino acids. V shed 6 bases, J shed 7 bases, and the junction held 20 bases outside the gene matches. Per germline, CDR1 MNHEY and CDR2 SMNVEV (reference sequence). The CDR3 DNA reads TGTGCCAGCAGCGACAGGGGGCGATCTAGCGGGGGGGCCAGGAATACGCAGTATTTT. Encoded protein: CASSDRGRSSGGARNTQYF.

The chain recombines TRBV5-1 with TRBJ1-1; 7 bases align to TRBD1. The J segment lost 7 bases and the V segment lost 6 bases, leaving 12 bases of the junction unmatched. Germline V CDR1 and CDR2: SGHRS, YFSETQ. The CDR3 totals 14 residues. In nucleotides, the CDR3 is TGCGCCAGCACCCCAGCAGGGGGGCCTGGTGAAGCTTTCTTT. This codes for CASTPAGGPGEAFF.

The chain links TRBV18 to TRBJ2-7, with 7 bases fitting TRBD2. After removal of 6 bases from V and 7 bases from J, the junction contained 18 bases not matched to a gene. This CDR3 is built from 16 residues. Germline-derived CDR1 and CDR2 are KGHSH and LQKENI. For the CDR3, the DNA is TGTGCCAGCTCCCCAATCCCAGGGCTACTAGCGATGGAGCAGTACTTC. Amino acid sequence: CASSPIPGLLAMEQYF.

This sequence joins TRBV7-9 and TRBJ2-2; the D is unclear. V dropped 5 bases and J dropped 6 bases, with 7 bases sitting between them. This CDR3 is 12 amino acids long. Germline V lookup: CDR1 SEHNR, CDR2 FQNEAQ (reference sequence). The CDR3 DNA reads as TGTGCCAGCAGCCCCGGTGCCGGGGAGCTGTTTTTT. As protein: CASSPGAGELFF.

This chain joins TRBV29-1 and TRBJ1-1; no firm D call. V shed 2 bases and J shed 2 bases, with 12 bases lying between them. The CDR3 totals 14 residues. From germline, CDR1 is SQVTM and CDR2 ANQGSEA. The CDR3 loop is CSVESLGRNTEAFF. The DNA of the CDR3 is TGCAGCGTTGAAAGTCTTGGGCGTAACACTGAAGCTTTCTTT.

The CDR3 DNA sequence: TGTGCCAGCAGCTCGACGGGACAGGGGTCGGATACGCAGTATTTT. Its protein is CASSSTGQGSDTQYF. The chain combines TRBV7-7 with TRBJ2-3; 10 nucleotides align to TRBD1. From germline, CDR1 is SSHAT and CDR2 FNYEAQ (reference sequence). The CDR3 covers 15 residues. The V gene end was trimmed by 4 bases and the J gene end by 6 bases; junction bases not matched to a gene: 7.

The chain joins TRBV5-8 to TRBJ1-1; D is unresolved. This CDR3 comprises 13 residues. Germline-derived CDR1 and CDR2 are SGHTS and YDEGEE. V was clipped by 0 bases and J by 11 bases, with 14 bases between them. The CDR3 DNA sequence: TGTGCCAGCAGCTTGGGGGCCCTTAGGATGGCTTTCTTT. It translates to CASSLGALRMAFF.

The chain recombines TRBV10-3 with TRBJ1-3; D not resolved. V lost 11 bases and J 0 bases, leaving 11 bases between the germline ends. CDR1 is ENHRY and CDR2 is SYGVKD in the germline V gene. The CDR3 is 13 residues long. CDR3 sequence reads: CASGLNSGNTIYF. CDR3 DNA: TGTGCCTCAGGACTTAACTCTGGAAACACCATATATTTT.

The chain couples TRBV9 to TRBJ2-1; 9 bases align to TRBD2. The V gene's germline CDR1 is SGDLS and CDR2 YYNGEE. Germline trimming cut 0 bases from V and 9 bases from J; bases unmatched to any gene: 7. The CDR3 length is 15 residues. In DNA form, the CDR3 reads TGTGCCAGCAGCGTAGGCTCCGGTAGCGGGGGTGAGCAGTTCTTC. As protein: CASSVGSGSGGEQFF.

This sequence joins TRBV5-6 and TRBJ1-1, with D hard to call. This CDR3 is 14 amino acids long. V lost 2 bases, J lost 4 bases, and 12 bases lay in between. Germline values: CDR1 SGHDT, CDR2 YYEEEE. The CDR3 loop is CASSFVWEGTEAFF. The CDR3 DNA follows: TGTGCCAGCAGCTTCGTGTGGGAGGGCACTGAAGCTTTCTTT.

CDR3 amino acids: CASSLMSGGVTDTQYF. For the CDR3, the DNA is TGTGCCAGCAGCTTAATGAGCGGGGGGGTTACAGATACGCAGTATTTT. The chain has TRBV7-2 and TRBJ2-3, with 10 nucleotides matching TRBD2. Losses at the gene ends were 2 bases for V and 3 bases for J; bases not matched to a gene: 5. Germline V gene sequence: CDR1 SGHTA, CDR2 FQGNSA. There are 16 residues in the CDR3.

V gene TRBV19 combines with J gene TRBJ2-1; the match to TRBD2 covers 9 bases. The ends lost 10 bases at V and 2 bases at J; junction bases unmatched: 3. CDR1 is LNHDA and CDR2 is SQIVND in the germline V gene (reference sequence). The CDR3 is 13 amino acids. CDR3 region: CATAGGPYNEQFF. CDR3 DNA sequence: TGTGCCACCGCGGGGGGGCCCTACAATGAGCAGTTCTTC.

The V and J genes are TRBV30 and TRBJ2-5; 7 bases match TRBD1. The CDR3 length is 15 residues. V shed 5 bases, J shed 10 bases, and the junction held 19 bases outside the gene matches. Germline loops: CDR1 GTSNPN, CDR2 SVGIG (reference sequence). DNA for the CDR3: TGTGCCTGGGATAAGAAGGCAGAGGGGGCCCCGTTCCAGTACTTC. Its translation: CAWDKKAEGAPFQYF. Together with reference TRBV30 and TRBJ2-5, the CDR3 gives the full variable domain: SQTIHQWPATLVQPVGSPLSLECTVEGTSNPNLYWYRQAAGRGLQLLFYSVGIGQISSEVPQNLSASRPQDRQFILSSKKLLLSDSGFYLCAWDKKAEGAPFQYFGPGTRLLVL.

This clone showed up just once. The rearrangement links TRBV7-2 to TRBJ1-6, with D possibly matching TRBD1 (5 bases). Trimming stripped 2 bases from V and 8 bases from J, with 10 bases between. The CDR3 spans 14 residues. CDR1 SGHTA and CDR2 FQGNSA come from the germline V gene. Written as DNA, the CDR3 is TGTGCCAGCAGCTTAATCAGGGAAGATTCACCCCTCCACTTT. Its translation: CASSLIREDSPLHF.

The V and J genes are TRBV2 and TRBJ2-3, with D maybe TRBD2 (7 bases). Germline V CDR1 and CDR2: SNHLY, FYNNEI. V shed 8 bases and J shed 2 bases, with 17 bases lying between them. CDR3 size: 15 residues. CDR3 in amino acids: CASPSRGPPTDTQYF. DNA of the CDR3: TGTGCCAGCCCTTCGCGGGGGCCGCCCACAGATACGCAGTATTTT.

CDR3: CATSDLNRAPVPLKNTEAFF. The CDR3 nucleotides read TGTGCCACCAGTGATTTAAACAGGGCTCCAGTCCCCCTGAAGAACACTGAAGCTTTCTTT. The chain employs TRBV24-1 and TRBJ1-1, with a possible D match to TRBD1 (6 bases). Trimming took off 1 base at V and 1 base at J, with 24 bases between the two ends. This CDR3 region has 20 residues. From germline, CDR1 is KGHDR and CDR2 SFDVKD.

The gene calls are TRBV3-1 (or the pseudogene TRBV3-2) and TRBJ1-1; D remains unclear. CDR1 is LGHDT and CDR2 is YNNKEL in the germline V gene (reference sequence). CDR3 length: 14 residues. V gave up 4 bases and J gave up 1 base, with 10 bases separating them. In DNA, the CDR3 is TGTGCCAGCAGCCGAGGACTGACGAACACTGAAGCTTTCTTT. Translation gives CASSRGLTNTEAFF.

The chain has TRBV20-1 and TRBJ1-5, with TRBD1 as a possible D gene (5 bases). The CDR3 spans 15 residues. Deletions cut 3 bases from V and 2 bases from J, with 14 bases between. Germline CDR1 DFQATT, CDR2 SNEGSKA (reference sequence). CDR3 in DNA: TGCAGTGCTAGTGTCGGGGGGGGTGGCAATCAGCCCCAGCATTTT. This codes for CSASVGGGGNQPQHF.

This clone was detected only once. Other nucleotide sequences in the sample specify the same CDR3. The chain couples TRBV12-3 or TRBV12-4 to TRBJ1-2, with D unresolved. The CDR3 has 13 amino acids. Trimming stripped 3 bases from V and 8 bases from J, with 13 bases between. CDR3 bases: TGTGCCAGCAGTTTTAACGGGGAGGGAGGCTACACCTTC. Its protein is CASSFNGEGGYTF.

The chain is built from TRBV7-2 and TRBJ1-2, with 7 bases lining up with TRBD1. CDR3 length: 13 residues. J gave up 7 bases and V 2 bases, and 4 bases lay outside the gene matches. CDR1 is SGHTA, CDR2 FQGNSA, per germline. The CDR3 DNA is TGTGCCAGCAGCTTAAGGGGGCTCGTTGGCTACACCTTC. Protein sequence: CASSLRGLVGYTF.

The rearrangement links TRBV9 to TRBJ2-7; D is possibly TRBD2 (6 bases). This CDR3 has 15 amino acids. The V gene's germline CDR1 is SGDLS and CDR2 YYNGEE. Trimming removed 2 bases at V and 1 base at J, with 13 bases between. DNA of the CDR3: TGTGCCAGCAGCGTTGAGTGGCGGGGTTCCTACGAGCAGTACTTC. It yields the protein CASSVEWRGSYEQYF.